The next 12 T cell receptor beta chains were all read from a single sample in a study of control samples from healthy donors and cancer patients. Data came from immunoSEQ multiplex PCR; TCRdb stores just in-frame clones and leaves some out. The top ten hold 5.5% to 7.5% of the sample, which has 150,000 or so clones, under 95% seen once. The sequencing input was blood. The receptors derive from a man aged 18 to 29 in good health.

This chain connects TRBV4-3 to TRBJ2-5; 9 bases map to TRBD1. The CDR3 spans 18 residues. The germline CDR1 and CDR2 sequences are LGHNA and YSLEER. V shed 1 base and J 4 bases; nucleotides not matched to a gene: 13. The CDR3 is CASSQVLVSQGARETQYF. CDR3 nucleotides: TGCGCCAGCAGCCAAGTTTTAGTTTCACAGGGGGCGAGAGAGACCCAGTACTTC.

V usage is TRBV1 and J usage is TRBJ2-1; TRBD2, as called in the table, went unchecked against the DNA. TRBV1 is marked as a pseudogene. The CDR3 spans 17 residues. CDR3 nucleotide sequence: TGCACCAGCAGCCAAGTTAAGGGACTAGGGTCGGGCAATGAGCAGTTCTTC. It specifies CTSSQVKGLGSGNEQFF.

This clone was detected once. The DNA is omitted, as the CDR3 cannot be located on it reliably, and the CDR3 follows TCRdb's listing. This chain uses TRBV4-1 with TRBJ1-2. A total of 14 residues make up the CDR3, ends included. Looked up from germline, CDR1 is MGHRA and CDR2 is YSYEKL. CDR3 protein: CASSQIVGSGSCTF.

CDR3 in amino acids: CASRGTASSYNSPLHF. CDR3 bases: TGTGCCAGTAGAGGGACGGCGAGCTCCTATAATTCACCCCTCCACTTT. This chain joins TRBV19 and TRBJ1-6; tentatively, D is TRBD1 (5 bases). V lost 6 bases, J lost 0 bases, and 12 bases lay in between. The germline CDR1 and CDR2 sequences are LNHDA and SQIVND (reference sequence). This CDR3 contains 16 residues.

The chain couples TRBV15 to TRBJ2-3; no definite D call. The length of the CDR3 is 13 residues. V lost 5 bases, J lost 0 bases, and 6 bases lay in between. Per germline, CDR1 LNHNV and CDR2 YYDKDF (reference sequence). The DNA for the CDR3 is TGTGCCACCAGCGGATCTAGCACAGATACGCAGTATTTT. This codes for CATSGSSTDTQYF.

CDR3 DNA sequence: TGTGCCAGCAGCTTAAATACAGGGGCGCAAGAGACCCAGTACTTC. It specifies CASSLNTGAQETQYF. The chain uses TRBV13 and TRBJ2-5; TRBD1 aligns across 7 bases. Germline V lookup: CDR1 PRHDT, CDR2 FYEKMQ (reference sequence). V trimming: 2 bases; J trimming: 2 bases; junction bases outside the gene matches: 5. This CDR3 comprises 15 residues.

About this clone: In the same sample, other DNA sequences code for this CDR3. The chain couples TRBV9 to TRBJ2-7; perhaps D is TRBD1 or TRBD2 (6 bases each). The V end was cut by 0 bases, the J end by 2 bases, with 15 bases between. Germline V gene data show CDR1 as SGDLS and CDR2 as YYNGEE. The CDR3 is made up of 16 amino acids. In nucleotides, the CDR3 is TGTGCCAGCAGCGTAGTAGGGGGGCGGGGTCCCTACGAGCAGTACTTC. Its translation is CASSVVGGRGPYEQYF.

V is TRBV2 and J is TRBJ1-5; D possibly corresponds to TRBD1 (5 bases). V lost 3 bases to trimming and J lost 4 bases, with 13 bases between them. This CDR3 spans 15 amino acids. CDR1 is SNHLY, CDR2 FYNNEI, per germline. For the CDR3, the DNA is TGTGCCAGCAGTGAGGGGTCGGGGGGAAATCAGCCCCAGCATTTT. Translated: CASSEGSGGNQPQHF. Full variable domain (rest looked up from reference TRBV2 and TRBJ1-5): EPEVTQTPSHQVTQMGQEVILRCVPISNHLYFYWYRQILGQKVEFLVSFYNNEISEKSEIFDDQFSVERPDGSNFTLKIRSTKLEDSAMYFCASSEGSGGNQPQHFGDGTRLSIL.

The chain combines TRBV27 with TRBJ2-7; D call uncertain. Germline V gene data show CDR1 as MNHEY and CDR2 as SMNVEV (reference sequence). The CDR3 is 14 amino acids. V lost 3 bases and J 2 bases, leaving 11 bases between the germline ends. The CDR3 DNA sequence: TGTGCCAGCAGTTTTCCGGACCGCGCCTACGAGCAGTACTTC. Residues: CASSFPDRAYEQYF.

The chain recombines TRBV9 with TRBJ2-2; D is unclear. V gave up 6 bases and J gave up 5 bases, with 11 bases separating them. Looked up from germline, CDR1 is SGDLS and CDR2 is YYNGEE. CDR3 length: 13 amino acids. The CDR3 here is CASTLSGTGELFF. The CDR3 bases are TGTGCCAGCACCCTCTCGGGTACCGGGGAGCTGTTTTTT.

The CDR3 bases are TGTGCCTGGAGTGTCCAACAAGAGACCCAGTACTTC. Its translation is CAWSVQQETQYF. The genes are TRBV30 and TRBJ2-5; D remains unclear. V dropped 0 bases and J dropped 2 bases, with 4 bases sitting between them. The CDR3 sequence is 12 residues long. Germline V gene data show CDR1 as GTSNPN and CDR2 as SVGIG (reference sequence).

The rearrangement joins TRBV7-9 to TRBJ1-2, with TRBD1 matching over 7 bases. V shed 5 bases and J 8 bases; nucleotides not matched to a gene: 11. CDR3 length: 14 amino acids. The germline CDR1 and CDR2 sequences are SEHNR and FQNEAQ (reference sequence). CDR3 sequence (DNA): TGTGCCAGCAGCCGCGGTGACAGGGAACGAGGCTACACCTTC. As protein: CASSRGDRERGYTF. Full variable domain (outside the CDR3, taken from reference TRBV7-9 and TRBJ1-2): DTGVSQNPRHKITKRGQNVTFRCDPISEHNRLYWYRQTLGQGPEFLTYFQNEAQLEKSRLLSDRFSAERPKGSFSTLEIQRTEQGDSAMYLCASSRGDRERGYTFGSGTRLTVV.